Following are 3 T cell receptor beta chains from one sample sequenced in a study of T cells in Graves' hyperthyroidism and ophthalmopathy. Authors of the study amplified TCR beta CDR3 regions from RNA transcripts. The study used the HTBI primer set for a first-round RT-PCR of the TCR CDR3. TCRdb reprocessed the multiplex PCR reads via MiXCR and lists one record per CDR3 protein. The sample carries about 740,000 distinct CDR3 sequences, 11% to 15% recorded once. The sequencing input was blood. These receptors were taken from a young woman with Graves' hyperthyroidism.

V usage is TRBV2 and J usage is TRBJ2-7; TRBD2 aligns across 11 bases. Germline assignment: CDR1 SNHLY and CDR2 FYNNEI. CDR3 length: 19 residues. V was clipped by 4 bases and J by 3 bases; unmatched bases: 17. The CDR3 is CASSGYGTSGVGPFYEQYF. In DNA, the CDR3 is TGTGCCAGCAGTGGATACGGGACTAGCGGAGTCGGACCGTTCTACGAGCAGTACTTC.

This clonotype was counted only a few times. The J gene is TRBJ2-7, the V gene TRBV4-1; D is unclear. This CDR3 spans 13 amino acids. The V end lost 0 bases, the J end lost 3 bases, and 6 bases lay between the germline ends. Per the germline V gene, CDR1 is MGHRA and CDR2 is YSYEKL. The chain's CDR3 is CASSQEVFYEQYF. Written as DNA, the CDR3 is TGCGCCAGCAGCCAAGAAGTCTTCTACGAGCAGTACTTC.

This clonotype was detected ten times or more. This sequence joins TRBV11-2 and TRBJ2-5; D uncertain. Trimming took 6 bases from V and 1 from J, leaving 12 bases between them. The CDR3 sequence is 14 residues long. CDR1 SGHAT and CDR2 FQNNGV come from the germline V gene. CDR3 sequence: CASSPRPLQETQYF. Here the CDR3 DNA reads TGTGCCAGCAGTCCCAGACCGCTCCAAGAGACCCAGTACTTC.